The clone carrying this T cell receptor (beta chain) occurred a few times. Its antigen is not known. This specimen belongs to a study of T cells in Graves' hyperthyroidism and ophthalmopathy. Whole-study results and caveats: Ophthalmopathy and stable hyperthyroidism were told apart by a 13 V-J model. Most thyroid clonotypes that were expanded above 0.001 also turned up in blood.

The study enrolled patients aged 18 to 65 with newly diagnosed hyperthyroidism of under 2 months' duration. This CDR3 is built from 12 residues. The germline V gene has CDR1 GTSNPN and CDR2 SVGIG (reference sequence). Between the trimmed V and J ends, which lost 2 bases and 10 bases, there was a span of 12 bases. Researchers took RNA transcripts and amplified the TCR beta CDR3 regions from them. HTBI primers were employed in a first-round RT-PCR of the TCR CDR3. Via MiXCR, TCRdb re-called the multiplex PCR reads, giving one row per CDR3 protein. The repertoire includes over 650,000 distinct CDR3 sequences, about a sixth of them detected once, and around 7.7% sits in the top ten.

The receptor's source is a man aged 18-30 years with Graves' hyperthyroidism. Sequencing input: blood. The V gene is TRBV30, the J gene TRBJ2-1, with a possible D match to TRBD1 (5 bases). CDR3 bases: TGTGCCTGGAGTAAAGAAGCAGGGGAGCAGTTCTTC. Amino acids: CAWSKEAGEQFF.